A selection of T cell receptor beta chains follows, all from one sample in a study of early T cells in non-severe SARS-CoV-2 infection. Each CDR3 protein is one row after TCRdb ran MiXCR on the 5' RACE reads. This table has 55,000 to 65,000 distinct CDR3 sequences, roughly a tenth appearing once. Sequenced sample: whole blood. The receptors here all came from an adult who was a healthcare worker with PCR-confirmed SARS-CoV-2 infection or an uninfected control (not recorded which). Both conserved end residues are part of each CDR3. A D gene is named only where the DNA matches it firmly. Some rows mark clone size as missing; the rest say once, few, many or name a class of expanded clone.

clone size: -
D gene: TRBD1
J gene: TRBJ2-7
V gene: TRBV5-1
CDR3 DNA: TGCGCCAGCAGCCAATATGGACAGGGACCCTACGAGCAGTACTTC
CDR3 protein: CASSQYGQGPYEQYF

clone size: many
D gene: -
J gene: TRBJ1-3
V gene: TRBV3-1
CDR3 DNA: TGTGCCAGCAGCCAAGGGACTGGAAACACCATATATTTT
CDR3 protein: CASSQGTGNTIYF

clone size: few
D gene: TRBD1
J gene: TRBJ1-2
V gene: TRBV7-2
CDR3 DNA: TGTGCCAGCAGCATTCGACAGGGGGCCGGTAACTATGGCTACACCTTC
CDR3 protein: CASSIRQGAGNYGYTF

clone size: many
D gene: TRBD2
J gene: TRBJ2-5
V gene: TRBV11-2
CDR3 DNA: TGTGCCAGCAGTACTGGACTAGCAGGTCGGGGACAAGAGACCCAGTACTTC
CDR3 protein: CASSTGLAGRGQETQYF

clone size: -
D gene: TRBD1
J gene: TRBJ1-2
V gene: TRBV6-4
CDR3 DNA: TGTGCCAGCAGTGCTGGGACAGGGGGTCTCTATGGCTACACCTTC
CDR3 protein: CASSAGTGGLYGYTF

clone size: many
D gene: -
J gene: TRBJ1-6
V gene: TRBV7-2
CDR3 DNA: TGTGCCAGCACCCCAGCAGCATCCTATAATTCACCCCTCCACTTT
CDR3 protein: CASTPAASYNSPLHF

clone size: -
D gene: TRBD2
J gene: TRBJ2-7
V gene: TRBV7-9
CDR3 DNA: TGTGCCAGCAGCGCGCCCGGGACTAGGGTCCCTCACGAGCAGTACTTC
CDR3 protein: CASSAPGTRVPHEQYF

clone size: few
D gene: -
J gene: TRBJ1-1
V gene: TRBV20-1
CDR3 DNA: TGCAGTGCTAGAGAGTCAGGGGCCACTGAAGCTTTCTTT
CDR3 protein: CSARESGATEAFF

clone size: many
D gene: TRBD2
J gene: TRBJ2-5
V gene: TRBV27
CDR3 DNA: TGTGCCAGCAGTTTCCTAGCGGGGGGGACCCAGTACTTC
CDR3 protein: CASSFLAGGTQYF

clone size: many
D gene: -
J gene: TRBJ1-5
V gene: TRBV3-1
CDR3 DNA: TGTGCCAGCAGCCAAGCCGGGGGGAATCTGCAGCCCCAGCATTTT
CDR3 protein: CASSQAGGNLQPQHF

clone size: -
D gene: -
J gene: TRBJ2-7
V gene: TRBV7-2
CDR3 DNA: TGTGCCAGCAGCCCTGGTGCGCGAAACTTCTCCTACGAGCAGTACTTC
CDR3 protein: CASSPGARNFSYEQYF

clone size: many
D gene: TRBD2
J gene: TRBJ2-7
V gene: TRBV10-3
CDR3 DNA: TGTGCCATCAGTGAGTCCGGGGGGACCTACGAGCAGTACTTC
CDR3 protein: CAISESGGTYEQYF

clone size: -
D gene: -
J gene: TRBJ2-2
V gene: TRBV6-2/TRBV6-3
CDR3 DNA: TGTGCCAGCCACCCCGCCCCGAGGACCGGGGAGCTGTTTTTT
CDR3 protein: CASHPAPRTGELFF

clone size: many
D gene: -
J gene: TRBJ1-4
V gene: TRBV3-1
CDR3 DNA: TGTGCCAGCAGCCGAAAACAGGGAATAATGCGCGGAAGTGAAAAACTGTTTTTT
CDR3 protein: CASSRKQGIMRGSEKLFF